Only one count was recorded for the clone carrying this T cell receptor beta chain. Its antigen is still unknown. Profiled with immunoSEQ multiplex PCR; TCRdb holds only in-frame clones, not every one. The profile covers about 88,000 clones, with almost 85% appearing a single time and 9.5% to 13% taken by the ten largest. CDR1 is SGHRS, CDR2 YFSETQ, per germline. The junction had 3 bases not matched to a gene; V was cut back by 4 bases and J by 2 bases. CDR3 length equals 17 residues. The record originates from a study of cytomegalovirus exposure and HLA in healthy donors. General study points: Despite most TCR sequences being rare, some public TCRs occurred in many donors. It was 160 or so TCR beta chains that were listed as cytomegalovirus-associated.

The sequenced sample was PBMCs. The sequence came from a young woman in good health and CMV-seropositive. The V gene is TRBV5-1, the J gene TRBJ2-1, with 16 bases identical to TRBD2. CDR3 sequence reads: CASSTGTSGGAYNEQFF. CDR3 DNA sequence: TGCGCCAGCAGCACCGGGACTAGCGGGGGGGCCTACAATGAGCAGTTCTTC.